This TCR beta chain was identified during a study of OX40 agonist ivuxolimab in advanced cancers. Clones were sequenced by immunoSEQ multiplex PCR, and TCRdb holds only the in-frame ones, with some missing. Of roughly 150,000 clones listed, 90% to 95% were seen once; the top ten hold approximately 0.32%. In regard to this clone: Its antigen is not known.

The cohort excluded patients with autoimmune disease history or systemic immunosuppression. Germline values: CDR1 SNHLY, CDR2 FYNNEI. The junction had 4 bases not matched to a gene; V was cut back by 4 bases and J by 0 bases. The CDR3 is 17 amino acids. Points from the study as a whole: Compared with others, partial responders at 0.1-3.0 mg/kg displayed clonal expansion among the lowest. The study found that CD8+ T cells averaged more expanded clones than CD4+.

The chain uses TRBV2 and TRBJ2-1; 12 bases fit TRBD2. The specimen was CD4+ or CD8+ T cells sorted from blood, collected in a trial of the OX40 agonist ivuxolimab. The sequence was obtained from an adult with an advanced solid tumor such as melanoma, head and neck, liver or kidney cancer. In DNA, the CDR3 is TGTGCCAGCAGTGTGCCTAGCGGGGGGGCCTCCTACAATGAGCAGTTCTTC. Protein sequence: CASSVPSGGASYNEQFF. Full variable domain (missing parts from reference TRBV2 and TRBJ2-1): EPEVTQTPSHQVTQMGQEVILRCVPISNHLYFYWYRQILGQKVEFLVSFYNNEISEKSEIFDDQFSVERPDGSNFTLKIRSTKLEDSAMYFCASSVPSGGASYNEQFFGPGTRLTVL.